A single sample is the source of the 9 T cell receptor beta chains below, sequenced in a study of blood T cell repertoires in COVID-19. Only in-frame clones appear in the TCRdb table, and some are missing; sequencing was by immunoSEQ multiplex PCR. The data show around 250,000 clones, about 87% seen once. The source material was PBMCs or T cells enriched from blood (not recorded which). The source of these receptors is a woman aged 45-59 years who had recovered from COVID-19.

This chain joins TRBV28 and TRBJ1-1; 7 positions agree with TRBD1. This CDR3 contains 15 residues. J was trimmed by 3 bases and V by 7 bases; bases with no gene match: 11. Germline V gives CDR1 MDHEN, CDR2 SYDVKM. The CDR3 nucleotides are TGTGCCAGCATTTATTCCACAGGGGTGCACACTGAAGCTTTCTTT. Protein: CASIYSTGVHTEAFF. Complete variable domain (other parts from reference TRBV28 and TRBJ1-1): DVKVTQSSRYLVKRTGEKVFLECVQDMDHENMFWYRQDPGLGLRLIYFSYDVKMKEKGDIPEGYSVSREKKERFSLILESASTNQTSMYLCASIYSTGVHTEAFFGQGTRLTVV.

This clone was detected only a few times. The rearrangement uses TRBV27 and TRBJ2-1, with a weak D call TRBD2 (5 bases). This CDR3 has 14 residues. Trimming left V 8 bases short and J 7 bases short, with 18 bases between. CDR1 MNHEY and CDR2 SMNVEV come from the germline V gene (reference sequence). The CDR3 DNA sequence: TGTGCCAGCCGGGGATTGGGCACAATGAATGAGCAGTTCTTC. It codes for CASRGLGTMNEQFF.

The chain carries TRBV5-6 and TRBJ1-2; TRBD1 aligns across 9 bases. This CDR3 region has 13 residues. The germline gives CDR1 SGHDT, CDR2 YYEEEE. V gave up 2 bases and J gave up 8 bases; unmatched junction bases: 4. CDR3 coding DNA: TGTGCCAGCAGCTTTTGGGACAGGGAAGGCTACACCTTC. Translation: CASSFWDREGYTF.

This clone was counted only a few times. The chain has TRBV10-3 and TRBJ1-5, with a weak D call TRBD1 (5 bases). V gave up 7 bases and J gave up 1 base, with 14 bases separating them. Germline CDR1 ENHRY, CDR2 SYGVKD. CDR3 length: 15 residues. For the CDR3, the DNA is TGTGCCATCATAACAGGTGGCGTAAGCAATCAGCCCCAGCATTTT. Its translation: CAIITGGVSNQPQHF.

The chain couples TRBV18 to TRBJ1-4; D may be TRBD1 (5 bases). Germline CDR1 KGHSH, CDR2 LQKENI. Trimming stripped 2 bases from V and 3 bases from J, with 13 bases between. The CDR3 sequence is 16 residues long. CDR3 nucleotide sequence: TGTGCCAGCTCACCATCGGCTGACAGACCTAATGAAAAACTGTTTTTT. Translation: CASSPSADRPNEKLFF.

As DNA, the CDR3 is TGTGCCACCGAAGACAGAACCAACACCGGGGAGCTGTTTTTT. It is translated as CATEDRTNTGELFF. The rearrangement links TRBV24-1 to TRBJ2-2, with D perhaps TRBD1 (5 bases). This CDR3 contains 14 residues. Looked up from germline, CDR1 is KGHDR and CDR2 is SFDVKD. The germline V and J ends were trimmed by 9 bases and 2 bases, with 12 bases remaining between them.

In its sample, this clone was seen once. The V call is TRBV10-1, the J call TRBJ2-1; possible D gene TRBD2, 5 bases. Between the trimmed V and J ends, which lost 6 bases and 0 bases, there was a span of 9 bases. The germline V gene has CDR1 WNHNN and CDR2 SYGVQD (reference sequence). The CDR3 extends over 14 amino acids. The CDR3 protein is CASRDFDSYNEQFF. In DNA, the CDR3 is TGCGCCAGCAGGGACTTTGACTCCTACAATGAGCAGTTCTTC.

The chain combines TRBV6-2 or TRBV6-3 with TRBJ2-7, with 12 positions matching TRBD1. V gave up 2 bases and J gave up 6 bases; unmatched junction bases: 2. This CDR3 has 14 amino acids. The V gene's germline CDR1 is MNHEY and CDR2 SVGEGT. The CDR3 DNA sequence: TGTGCCAGCAGTTACGGGACAGGGGGCTTCGAGCAGTACTTC. It encodes CASSYGTGGFEQYF.

The table lists this clone with a count of one. J is TRBJ2-3 and V is TRBV5-4, with 9 bases that match TRBD2. Germline CDR1 is SGHNT and CDR2 is YYREEE (reference sequence). After removal of 0 bases from V and 6 bases from J, the junction contained 5 bases not matched to a gene. The CDR3 length is 15 residues. The CDR3 sequence is CASSLGGRAPDTQYF. CDR3 sequence (DNA): TGTGCCAGCAGCTTGGGCGGGAGGGCCCCCGATACGCAGTATTTT.